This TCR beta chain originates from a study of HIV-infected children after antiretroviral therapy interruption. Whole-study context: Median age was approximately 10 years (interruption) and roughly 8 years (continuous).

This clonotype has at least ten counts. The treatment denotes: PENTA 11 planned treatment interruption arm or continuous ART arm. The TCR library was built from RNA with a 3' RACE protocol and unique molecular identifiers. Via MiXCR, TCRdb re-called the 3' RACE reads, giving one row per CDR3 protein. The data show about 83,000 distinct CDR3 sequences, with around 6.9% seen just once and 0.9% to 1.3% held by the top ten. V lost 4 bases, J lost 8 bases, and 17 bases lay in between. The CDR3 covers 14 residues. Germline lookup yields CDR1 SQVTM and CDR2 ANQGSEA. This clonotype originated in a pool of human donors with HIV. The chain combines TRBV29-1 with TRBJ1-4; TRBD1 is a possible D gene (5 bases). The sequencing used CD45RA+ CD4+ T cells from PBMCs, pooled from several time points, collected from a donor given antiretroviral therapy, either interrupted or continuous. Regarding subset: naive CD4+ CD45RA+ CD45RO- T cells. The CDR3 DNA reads TGCAGCGTTGCCTCGTGGTCAGGGAAAGAAAAACTGTTTTTT. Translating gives CSVASWSGKEKLFF. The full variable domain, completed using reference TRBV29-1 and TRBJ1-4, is SAVISQKPSRDICQRGTSLTIQCQVDSQVTMMFWYRQQPGQSLTLIATANQGSEATYESGFVIDKFPISRPNLTFSTLTVSNMSPEDSSIYLCSVASWSGKEKLFFGSGTQLSVL.